The subject of this entry is one T cell receptor (beta chain). The antigen it recognizes is unknown. This sample was included in a study of monozygotic twins with inflammatory bowel disease (dated by TCRdb to 2018 to 2020). Study-level background: In total, around 28 monozygotic twin pairs made up the full study: 19 Danish pairs, all IBD-discordant, plus nine German pairs, of which four were IBD-concordant and five were IBD-discordant. The search for disease-associated traits relied mainly on comparing IBD patients with their genetically identical healthy co-twins within discordant pairs. Each individual had, on average, about 151 000 unique TCRalpha sequences and 181 000 unique TCRbeta sequences available for analysis. Overall study outcomes, separate from this receptor: Compared with healthy twins, IBD patients shared fewer clonotypes with other individuals, and the difference was most pronounced in patients with signs of disease activity. TCRbeta repertoire diversity, by inverse Simpson index, was decreased in IBD patients compared with their healthy co-twins. Repertoire similarity did not differ between concordant and discordant twins, which could be due to limited statistical power. The analysis was unable to tell different T cell subtypes apart. Because patients received different immunosuppressive treatments, the repertoires may have picked up extra background noise and variability between individuals. The results gave no support for a single strong signal or clonotype linked to IBD.

Library preparation employed 5' RACE. Each TCR library was prepared from about 3.5 ug of total RNA. cDNA was synthesized with SMARTScribe reverse transcriptase in eight separate reactions per sample. During cDNA synthesis, template switching was used to introduce unique molecular identifiers that contained a 6-nucleotide sample barcode. TCRalpha and TCRbeta cDNA was amplified in two nested PCRs of approximately 16 and 10 cycles, and bead purification was carried out after each PCR. Before amplification, the cDNA was treated with uracil DNA-glycosylase and purified using the QIAquick PCR purification kit. The second PCR added Illumina TruSeq-compatible adapters along with sample-specific barcodes. TapeStation and Qubit were used to check library quality and concentration, and 5 ng of each library went into the pool. Sequencing of the pooled libraries was done on an Illumina HiSeq2500 single-index Rapid Run using custom sequencing primers and 2 x 100 bp reads. On the study's bioinformatics: MiGEC version 1.2.6 was used for UMI-based consensus assembly to correct PCR and sequencing errors. MiXCR version 2.1.1 handled V(D)J alignment, clonotype assembly and CDR3 extraction. Gene usage, clonotype sharing and MAIT/NKT TCR abundance were normalised by analysing the top 1000, 10 000 and 20 000 clonotypes per sample. Diversity was computed as the inverse Simpson index with the vegan R package after downsampling to 27 000 UMIs. Paired Mann-Whitney U tests on discordant twin pairs were used, with Benjamini-Hochberg multiple-testing correction. TCRdb reprocessed the reads and lists each CDR3 protein sequence as a single entry, with no DNA. The V and J calls follow TCRdb's processing rather than the paper's. The sample's records list roughly 300,000 distinct CDR3 sequences. The ten largest clones take up 5.5% to 6.5% of the sample.

From each donor, an approximately 2.4 ml peripheral blood sample was collected into PAXgene tubes and kept at -80 degrees C. Without T cell sorting, total RNA was isolated from whole blood using the PAXgene blood miRNA kit on an automated QIAcube. Peripheral blood from monozygotic twin pairs, either concordant or discordant for inflammatory bowel disease, underwent deep TCRalpha and TCRbeta repertoire profiling that used unique molecular barcoding. For every twin pair, smoking habits were documented, and each individual was categorised as a current, former or never smoker. CDR1 and CDR2 (SGHRS, YFSETQ) derive from the germline V gene. The CDR3, from cysteine to phenylalanine, totals 14 residues. DNA was not recorded.

This chain joins TRBV5-1 to TRBJ2-3; the D gene TCRdb calls, TRBD1, cannot be checked with no DNA. This clonotype was sampled from a human donor with ulcerative colitis or Crohn's disease, or a healthy co-twin of an affected twin (not recorded which). Source material: blood. CDR3 reads: CASSPDRAEDTQYF.